The clone carrying this TCR beta chain was seen only a few times. Its antigen is not identified. 5'-RACE, quantitative and with molecular barcodes, yielded the TCR beta libraries. TCRdb re-called the 5' RACE reads with MiXCR, one entry per CDR3 protein. The data contain hundreds of thousands of distinct CDR3 sequences, approximately 26% of them singletons. The data derive from a study of CD8 T cells in ankylosing spondylitis. Study-level results: One TCR beta motif, made up of eight highly homologous variants, appeared characteristic of ankylosing spondylitis blood.

This TCR was recovered from a male donor with ankylosing spondylitis. Material for sequencing was blood, either unsorted or a sorted T cell fraction (not recorded which).

The CDR3: CSAPFGSSGRPSTDTQYF. As DNA, the CDR3 is TGCAGTGCTCCCTTTGGGTCTAGCGGGAGGCCGAGCACAGATACGCAGTATTTT. V and J are TRBV20-1 and TRBJ2-3, with TRBD2 matching 11 bases. The CDR3 is 18 amino acids. The J segment lost 0 bases and the V segment lost 5 bases, leaving 13 bases of the junction unmatched. CDR1 and CDR2 from the germline V gene are DFQATT and SNEGSKA (reference sequence).